These T cell receptor beta chains were read from a single sample in a study of identifying expanded T cells in peripheral blood. Produced via immunoSEQ multiplex PCR; TCRdb's table is partial and in-frame only. The sample has approximately 75,000 clones, roughly nine tenths seen once; the top ten hold 3.3%. Material for sequencing was blood. These receptors were obtained from a person aged 18-69 years in good health. Each CDR3 is given with its conserved first and last residue. The order of the fields is V gene, D gene, J gene, clone size, CDR3 DNA, CDR3 protein. D genes are given only for firm matches. Not all rows give a size; the values are once, few, many and, for expanded clones, a class.

TRBV7-2	TRBD2	TRBJ2-3	.	TGTGCCAGCAGCCCCAGCGGGAGAACAGATACGCAGTATTTT	CASSPSGRTDTQYF
TRBV7-2	TRBD1	TRBJ1-4	.	TGTGCCAGCAACTCCGGGACAGGAAATGAAAAACTGTTTTTT	CASNSGTGNEKLFF
TRBV5-1	.	TRBJ2-7	.	TGCGCCAGCACCCACCCCCCGACATCTCCCTACGAGCAGTACTTC	CASTHPPTSPYEQYF
TRBV7-2	.	TRBJ2-1	.	TGTGCCAGCAGCTTAAGCCGGGCTTACAATGAGCAGTTCTTC	CASSLSRAYNEQFF
TRBV10-3	.	TRBJ1-6	.	TGTGCCATCAGTGAGTCCTCTACCCTCCACTTT	CAISESSTLHF
TRBV5-1	.	TRBJ1-2	.	TGCGCCAGCAGCTGGGGGAATGGGGGCGGCTACACCTTC	CASSWGNGGGYTF
TRBV2	TRBD1	TRBJ2-5	.	TGTGCCAGCAAACAGGGGGCCGAGGAGACCCAGTACTTC	CASKQGAEETQYF
TRBV30	.	TRBJ2-3	.	TGTGCCTCAAGGCAGGGGTTAAGCACAGATACGCAGTATTTT	CASRQGLSTDTQYF
TRBV4-1	TRBD2	TRBJ2-1	.	TGCGCCAGCAGCCCGCTGACTAGCGTCGGAGGGCACAGGAATGAGCAGTTCTTC	CASSPLTSVGGHRNEQFF
TRBV5-1	.	TRBJ1-2	.	TGCGCCAGCAGCCAACAGGGAAACAACGGCTACACCTTC	CASSQQGNNGYTF
TRBV7-2	TRBD2	TRBJ2-1	.	TGTGCCAGCAGCTTTCGGCTAGCGGGGGACTCGTACTACAATGAGCAGTTCTTC	CASSFRLAGDSYYNEQFF
TRBV5-1	.	TRBJ2-2	.	TGCGCCAGCAGCAAGGACGGGACGAACACCGGGGAGCTGTTTTTT	CASSKDGTNTGELFF
TRBV7-2	TRBD1	TRBJ2-2	.	TGTGCCAGCAGTTTTACCTCGGACAGGGGCACCGGGGAGCTGTTTTTT	CASSFTSDRGTGELFF
TRBV29-1	.	TRBJ1-1	.	TGCAGCGGACTTGCCAGGGGTGATGAAGCTTTCTTT	CSGLARGDEAFF
TRBV5-5	.	TRBJ2-2	once	TGTGCCAGCAGCTTGGCAGTTTTGGGGCTAACGTCCGGGGAGCTGTTTTTT	CASSLAVLGLTSGELFF
TRBV5-6	TRBD2	TRBJ2-7	medium-sized	TGTGCCAGCAGCTTGGGTGGGGTTCTAGCGGGAGGATACGAGCAGTACTTC	CASSLGGVLAGGYEQYF
TRBV19	.	TRBJ1-5	.	TGTGCCAGTAGTACGGTCCCCGGGCAGAGGGGCAATCAGCCCCAGCATTTT	CASSTVPGQRGNQPQHF
TRBV4-1	TRBD1	TRBJ1-5	.	TGCGCCAGCAGCCCCAGGGGGGGCCAGCCCCAGCATTTT	CASSPRGGQPQHF
TRBV27	TRBD1	TRBJ2-1	.	TGTGCCAGCAGTTCGACAGGGGGCCGAGATGAGCAGTTCTTC	CASSSTGGRDEQFF
TRBV7-3	.	TRBJ2-5	.	TGTGCCAGCAGCTCCTCGATCGGCGAGACCCAGTACTTC	CASSSSIGETQYF
TRBV13	TRBD2	TRBJ2-7	.	TGTGCCAGCAGCTTGCTATCTAGCGGGGGGGCGGCCTCCTCCTACGAGCAGTACTTC	CASSLLSSGGAASSYEQYF
TRBV9	.	TRBJ2-1	.	TGTGCCAGCAGCGTAGTCGGTATTAGTATCGATGAGCAGTTCTTC	CASSVVGISIDEQFF
TRBV6-6	TRBD1	TRBJ1-3	.	TGTGCCAGCAGGACGACAGGGGGATCTGGAAACACCATATATTTT	CASRTTGGSGNTIYF
TRBV2	.	TRBJ2-7	.	TGTGCCAGCAGTGAATCCCATTACAGGGCCACTCATGTCTTC	CASSESHYRATHVF